This is a list of T cell receptor beta chains from one sample in a study of blood T cell repertoires in COVID-19. Repertoires were generated with immunoSEQ multiplex PCR, while TCRdb's copy carries only in-frame clones and drops some. The table has about 480,000 clones, about 90% seen once; the top ten hold approximately 2%. Sequenced input: PBMCs or T cells enriched from blood (not recorded which). These TCRs come from a woman under 30 with acute COVID-19. The conserved cysteine and the conserved F or W are not part of the CDR3 here. Fields, in order: CDR3 protein, clone size, V gene, D gene. The D gene is left open where the match is weak. Where a row states a size, it is once, few, many or the class of an expanded clone; other rows omit it.

ASSQEWTGVLSEQF . TRBV4-3 TRBD1
ASSLAQGNEQY . TRBV7-2 .
ASSQDMTGHYGYT . TRBV4-3 .
ASSLGAATEAF . TRBV27 .
ASSYETSSYNEQF . TRBV6-6 .
SGRGNSYEQY once TRBV29-1 .
ASSLLGAFTEAF . TRBV7-8 .
AWGMTGVAGELF . TRBV30 TRBD1
ASSSTGTDTEAF . TRBV19 TRBD1
ASSFRSGAGNSPLH . TRBV7-6 .
ASSSGQYGYT . TRBV7-9 .
ASSSYRTNSSYEQY . TRBV6-2/TRBV6-3 .
ASSAGTGTDTQY . TRBV5-8 TRBD1
ASSKREGTGGYT . TRBV28 .
ATSRERGQGLDIQY . TRBV15 TRBD1
ASSQAPRDRFLADTQY . TRBV14 TRBD1
ASSTGFVETQY once TRBV11-2 .
ASTRDYQETQY . TRBV3-1/TRBV3-2 .
ASAYQETQY . TRBV12-3/TRBV12-4 .
ASSEESGRFTDQPQH . TRBV2 .
ASSLTSGSSYEQY few TRBV28 TRBD2
ASSLDLAGGAYNEQF . TRBV11-3 TRBD2
ASSGAGGPAEAF once TRBV5-4 TRBD1
ASRLSTDTQY . TRBV2 .
ASSQEGRSTDTQY . TRBV4-3 .